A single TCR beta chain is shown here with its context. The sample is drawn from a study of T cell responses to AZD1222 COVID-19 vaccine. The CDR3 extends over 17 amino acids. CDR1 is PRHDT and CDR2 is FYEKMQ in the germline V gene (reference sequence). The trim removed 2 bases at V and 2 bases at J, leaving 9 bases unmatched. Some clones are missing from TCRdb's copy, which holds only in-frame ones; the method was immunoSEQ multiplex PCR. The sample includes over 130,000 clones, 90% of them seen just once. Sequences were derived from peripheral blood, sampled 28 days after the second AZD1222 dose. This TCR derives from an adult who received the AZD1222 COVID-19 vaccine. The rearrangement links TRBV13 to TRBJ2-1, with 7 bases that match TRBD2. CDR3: CASSLLGGRGTYNEQFF. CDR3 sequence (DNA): TGTGCCAGCAGCTTATTAGGCGGGAGAGGTACCTACAATGAGCAGTTCTTC.